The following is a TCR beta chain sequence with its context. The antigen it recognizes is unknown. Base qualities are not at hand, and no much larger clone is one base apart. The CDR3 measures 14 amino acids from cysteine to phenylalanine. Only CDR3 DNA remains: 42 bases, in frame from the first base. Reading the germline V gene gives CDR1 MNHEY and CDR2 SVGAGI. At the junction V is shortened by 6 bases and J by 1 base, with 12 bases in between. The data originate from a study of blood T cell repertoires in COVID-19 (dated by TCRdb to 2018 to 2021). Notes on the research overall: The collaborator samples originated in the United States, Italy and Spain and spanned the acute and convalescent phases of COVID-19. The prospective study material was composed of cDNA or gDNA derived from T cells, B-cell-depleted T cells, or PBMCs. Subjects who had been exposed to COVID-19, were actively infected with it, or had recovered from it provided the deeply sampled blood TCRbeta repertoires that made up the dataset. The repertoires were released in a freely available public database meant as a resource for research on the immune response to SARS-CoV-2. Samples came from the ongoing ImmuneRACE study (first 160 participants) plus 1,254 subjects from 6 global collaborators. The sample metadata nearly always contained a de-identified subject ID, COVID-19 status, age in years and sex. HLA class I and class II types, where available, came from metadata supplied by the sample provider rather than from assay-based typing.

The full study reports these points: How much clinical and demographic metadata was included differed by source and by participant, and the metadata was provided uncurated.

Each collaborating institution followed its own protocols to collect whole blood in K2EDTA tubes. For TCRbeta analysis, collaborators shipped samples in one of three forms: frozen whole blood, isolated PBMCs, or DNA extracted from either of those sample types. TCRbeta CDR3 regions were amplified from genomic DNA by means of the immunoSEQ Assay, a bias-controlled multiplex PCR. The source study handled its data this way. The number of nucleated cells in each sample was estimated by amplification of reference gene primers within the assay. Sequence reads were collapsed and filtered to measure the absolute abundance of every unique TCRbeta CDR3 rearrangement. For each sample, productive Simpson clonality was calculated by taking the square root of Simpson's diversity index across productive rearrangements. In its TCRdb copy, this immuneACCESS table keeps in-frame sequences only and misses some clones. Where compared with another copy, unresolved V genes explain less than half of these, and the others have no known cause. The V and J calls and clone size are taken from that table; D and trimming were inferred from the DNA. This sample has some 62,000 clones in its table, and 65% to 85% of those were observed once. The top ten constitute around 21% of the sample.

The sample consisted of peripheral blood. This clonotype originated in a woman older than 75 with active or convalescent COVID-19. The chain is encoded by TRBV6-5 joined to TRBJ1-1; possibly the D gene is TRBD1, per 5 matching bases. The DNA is TGTGCCAGCAGGCTAATCCAGGGGAACACTGAAGCTTTCTTT. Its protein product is CASRLIQGNTEAFF.